This paragraph covers one TCR beta chain sequence. The data were produced by immunoSEQ multiplex PCR, yet TCRdb's version contains in-frame clones alone and is incomplete. The data show 170,000 or so clones, about nine tenths seen once. CDR3 size: 12 residues. V gave up 5 bases and J gave up 4 bases, with 8 bases separating them. From germline, CDR1 is SGHRS and CDR2 YFSETQ. The data are from a study of control samples from healthy donors and cancer patients. J is TRBJ2-3 and V is TRBV5-1; D unclear. What was sequenced was blood. The sequence was obtained from a woman between 35 and 50 years old in good health. The CDR3 nucleotides are TGCGCCAGCAGTTATCTATCAGATACGCAGTATTTT. Its translation is CASSYLSDTQYF.